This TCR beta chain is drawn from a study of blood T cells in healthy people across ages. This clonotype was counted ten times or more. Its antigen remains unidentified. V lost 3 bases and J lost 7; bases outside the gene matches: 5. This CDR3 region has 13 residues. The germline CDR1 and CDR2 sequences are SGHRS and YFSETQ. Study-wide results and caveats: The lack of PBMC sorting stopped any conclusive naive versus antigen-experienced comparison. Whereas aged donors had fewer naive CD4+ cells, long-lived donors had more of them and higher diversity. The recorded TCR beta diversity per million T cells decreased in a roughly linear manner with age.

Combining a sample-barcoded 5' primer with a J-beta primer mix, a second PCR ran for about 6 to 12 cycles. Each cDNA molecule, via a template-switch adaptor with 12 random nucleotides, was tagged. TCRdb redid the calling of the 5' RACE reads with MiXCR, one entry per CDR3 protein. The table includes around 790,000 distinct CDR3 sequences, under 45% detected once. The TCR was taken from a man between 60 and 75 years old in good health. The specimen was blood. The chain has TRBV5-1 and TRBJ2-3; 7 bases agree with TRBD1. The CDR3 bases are TGCGCCAGCAGCTACCAGGGACAGTATACGCAGTATTTT. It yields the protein CASSYQGQYTQYF.